This T cell receptor (beta chain) was obtained from a study of identical twins. Study-wide points: Insertions were fewer in abundant cord blood beta clonotypes, whereas memory repertoires showed none of this pattern. Models underestimated how often monozygotic twins shared out-of-frame TCR alpha.

As for this clonotype: The antigen remains unidentified.

TCRdb reanalysed the 5' RACE reads using MiXCR and keeps one entry per CDR3 protein. Of approximately 490,000 distinct CDR3 sequences listed, under 25% are singletons. CDR1 and CDR2 (germline): SQVTM, ANQGSEA. This CDR3 contains 14 residues. The V gene end was trimmed by 0 bases and the J gene end by 5 bases; junction bases not matched to a gene: 6. The same sample was also used in a study of yellow fever vaccine responses in identical twins.

What was sequenced was CD4+ T cells sorted from blood. V is TRBV29-1 and J is TRBJ1-2; 7 positions agree with TRBD1. This receptor was identified in a woman between 18 and 29 years old in good health. CDR3 amino acids: CSVEEYRGLYGYTF. The CDR3 DNA sequence: TGCAGCGTTGAAGAATACAGGGGCCTATATGGCTACACCTTC.